The next 21 T cell receptor beta chains were all read from a single sample in a study of STAT5B mutations in CD4+ large granular lymphocyte leukemia. Some clones are missing from TCRdb's copy, which holds only in-frame ones; the method was immunoSEQ multiplex PCR. The sample records about 34,000 clones, roughly 65% being singletons. Material for sequencing was CD4+ T cells from blood buffy coats. These receptors were obtained from a human donor in good health.

The rearrangement uses TRBV30 and TRBJ1-5; no firm D call. The V gene lost 0 bases and the J gene lost 11 bases, with 11 bases spanning the gap. The germline gives CDR1 GTSNPN, CDR2 SVGIG (reference sequence). The CDR3 sequence is 12 residues long. DNA for the CDR3: TGTGCCTGGAGTGTTGGGGTCGGGTCCCAGCATTTT. It yields the protein CAWSVGVGSQHF.

V gene TRBV4-2 combines with J gene TRBJ1-3, with D possibly matching TRBD1 (6 bases). The CDR3 covers 16 residues. Trimming shortened V by 1 base and J by 0 bases, and 10 bases separated the two germline ends. CDR1 and CDR2 (germline): LGHNA, YNFKEQ. For the CDR3, the DNA is TGTGCCAGCAGCCAAGCCCGGGGGCACTCTGGAAACACCATATATTTT. This gives the protein CASSQARGHSGNTIYF.

The V and J genes are TRBV6-5 and TRBJ1-4; D perhaps matches TRBD1 (6 bases). The germline CDR1 and CDR2 sequences are MNHEY and SVGAGI. Trimming pared 6 bases from V and 7 bases from J, leaving 12 bases between. This CDR3 contains 13 residues. CDR3 DNA sequence: TGTGCCAGCAGACAGACAGGAGGTGAAAAACTGTTTTTT. Its translation is CASRQTGGEKLFF.

V is TRBV5-1 and J is TRBJ2-3; D could derive from TRBD1 or TRBD2 (6 bases each). CDR1 is SGHRS, CDR2 YFSETQ, per germline. The ends were cut back, 3 bases at V and 6 bases at J, with 14 bases in the middle. The CDR3 is 14 residues long. CDR3 DNA: TGCGCCAGCAGCTCGGGGGCGGGGAGGGATACGCAGTATTTT. Translation gives CASSSGAGRDTQYF.

This clone appeared a single time. The V gene is TRBV2, the J gene TRBJ1-1; D unresolved. This CDR3 is 15 amino acids long. V was cut by 4 bases and J by 3 bases, with 15 bases left in between. Germline V gene lookup returns CDR1 SNHLY and CDR2 FYNNEI. The CDR3 is CASSAVPPSHTEAFF. Written as DNA, the CDR3 is TGTGCCAGCAGTGCAGTACCGCCGTCACACACTGAAGCTTTCTTT.

In its sample, this clone was seen a few times. This rearrangement joins TRBV7-2 to TRBJ1-1; 10 bases line up with TRBD1. This CDR3 has 16 residues. V shed 5 bases and J 1 base; nucleotides not matched to a gene: 7. Germline-derived CDR1 and CDR2 are SGHTA and FQGNSA. The CDR3 sequence is CASSRTGGGRNTEAFF. The CDR3 bases are TGTGCCAGCAGCCGGACAGGGGGAGGTCGGAACACTGAAGCTTTCTTT.

The chain combines TRBV6-5 with TRBJ2-5; no clear D. V was shortened by 6 bases and J by 5 bases, with 10 bases between the two germline ends. The CDR3 has 12 residues. Looked up from germline, CDR1 is MNHEY and CDR2 is SVGAGI. CDR3 region: CASSSGSETQYF. The CDR3 DNA reads as TGTGCCAGCAGCTCCGGTTCGGAGACCCAGTACTTC.

The sample holds a few counts of this clone. The rearrangement joins TRBV7-9 to TRBJ1-6, with TRBD1 matching 11 bases. Germline V lookup: CDR1 SEHNR, CDR2 FQNEAQ (reference sequence). V trimming: 3 bases; J trimming: 10 bases; junction bases outside the gene matches: 5. The CDR3 consists of 15 residues. In DNA, the CDR3 is TGTGCCAGCAGCTTGGGGACAGGGGGAGGGTCACCCCTCCACTTT. Translating gives CASSLGTGGGSPLHF.

This sequence joins TRBV9 and TRBJ1-6; D possibly corresponds to TRBD1 (5 bases). The CDR3 totals 15 residues. V dropped 0 bases and J dropped 9 bases, with 13 bases sitting between them. The germline gives CDR1 SGDLS, CDR2 YYNGEE. The CDR3 is CASSVGPLGGSPLHF. The CDR3 DNA reads TGTGCCAGCAGCGTAGGGCCGTTGGGGGGTTCACCCCTCCACTTT.

CDR3 region: CASLRGLNTGELFF. DNA of the CDR3: TGTGCCAGCCTAAGGGGCCTCAACACCGGGGAGCTGTTTTTT. The J gene is TRBJ2-2, the V gene TRBV9; weak D call: TRBD1 (5 bases). Deletions cut 7 bases from V and 2 bases from J, with 12 bases between. CDR1 and CDR2 (germline): SGDLS, YYNGEE. This CDR3 has 14 amino acids.

This clone turned up a few times. V and J are TRBV9 and TRBJ2-3; D is uncertain. CDR3 length: 14 residues. Trimming shortened V by 4 bases and J by 2 bases, and 11 bases separated the two germline ends. The V gene's germline CDR1 is SGDLS and CDR2 YYNGEE. Here the CDR3 reads CASSPGWATDTQYF. The CDR3 DNA is TGTGCCAGCAGCCCAGGCTGGGCCACAGATACGCAGTATTTT.

This clone has more than one count but fewer than ten. The chain has TRBV7-2 and TRBJ2-3; the D is unclear. Germline V lookup: CDR1 SGHTA, CDR2 FQGNSA. The CDR3 length is 13 residues. Deletions cut 4 bases from V and 1 base from J, with 6 bases between. The CDR3 here is CASSSTRTDTQYF. For the CDR3, the DNA is TGTGCCAGCAGCTCGACCCGCACAGATACGCAGTATTTT.

The chain combines TRBV28 with TRBJ2-3; D tentatively reads TRBD1 or TRBD2 (6 bases each). CDR3 length: 13 amino acids. Germline V gene lookup returns CDR1 MDHEN and CDR2 SYDVKM. Trimming shortened V by 6 bases and J by 14 bases, and 21 bases separated the two germline ends. The CDR3 DNA reads TGTGCCAGCAGACCTGCGGGACATCCCAAATTGTATTTT. Translating it yields CASRPAGHPKLYF.

This CDR3 is CASSFRQGASYEQYF. DNA for the CDR3: TGTGCCAGCAGCTTCCGACAGGGGGCTAGTTACGAGCAGTACTTC. The chain uses TRBV7-2 and TRBJ2-7; 10 bases match TRBD1. Trimming cost V 3 bases and J 4 bases; bases outside gene matches: 6. The CDR3 sequence is 15 residues long. The germline V gene encodes CDR1 SGHTA and CDR2 FQGNSA. Full variable domain (rest looked up from reference TRBV7-2 and TRBJ2-7): GAGVSQSPSNKVTEKGKDVELRCDPISGHTALYWYRQSLGQGLEFLIYFQGNSAPDKSGLPSDRFSAERTGGSVSTLTIQRTQQEDSAVYLCASSFRQGASYEQYFGPGTRLTVT.

This chain links TRBV6-1 with TRBJ1-2, with D unresolved. Looked up from germline, CDR1 is MNHNS and CDR2 is SASEGT. This CDR3 spans 13 amino acids. V was trimmed by 7 bases and J by 6 bases, leaving 15 bases between them. CDR3 in DNA: TGTGCCAGCAAAACCGGGCAGGTGGATGGCTACACCTTC. Translated, it gives CASKTGQVDGYTF.

This clone showed up just a few times. The chain uses TRBV28 and TRBJ2-7, with D perhaps TRBD1 or TRBD2 (5 bases each). The CDR3 is 13 residues long. CDR1 and CDR2 from the germline V gene are MDHEN and SYDVKM. V dropped 11 bases and J dropped 4 bases, with 18 bases sitting between them. DNA for the CDR3: TGTGCCTCGCAGGGAGACTTTAGATACGAGCAGTACTTC. The encoded protein is CASQGDFRYEQYF.

The rearrangement uses TRBV6-1 and TRBJ2-7; TRBD2 aligns across 7 bases. This CDR3 spans 13 amino acids. Trimming took 8 bases from V and 2 from J; bases not matched to a gene: 6. CDR1 MNHNS and CDR2 SASEGT come from the germline V gene. CDR3 amino acids: CASESGTTYEQYF. The CDR3 DNA reads TGTGCCAGCGAAAGTGGGACTACCTACGAGCAGTACTTC.

A few counts support this clone. The J gene is TRBJ2-1, the V gene TRBV6-5; D not resolved. Trimming stripped 5 bases from V and 11 bases from J, with 10 bases between. CDR3 length equals 11 residues. Looked up from germline, CDR1 is MNHEY and CDR2 is SVGAGI. This CDR3 is CASSILDQQFF. CDR3 DNA sequence: TGTGCCAGCAGTATCCTCGATCAGCAGTTCTTC.

J is TRBJ1-6 and V is TRBV6-5, with a possible D match to TRBD1 (5 bases). Trimming removed 2 bases from V and 7 bases from J, with 12 bases in between. This CDR3 is built from 15 residues. In germline, CDR1 is MNHEY, CDR2 SVGAGI. CDR3 amino acids: CASSYTGTGNSPLHF. The CDR3 DNA reads as TGTGCCAGCAGTTACACCGGGACGGGAAATTCACCCCTCCACTTT.

In its sample, this clone was seen a few times. The chain joins TRBV7-9 to TRBJ1-2; D might be TRBD1 (5 bases). The CDR3 spans 13 residues. Germline CDR1 SEHNR, CDR2 FQNEAQ (reference sequence). V shed 5 bases and J shed 7 bases, with 14 bases lying between them. In DNA, the CDR3 is TGTGCCAGCAGCCAGAGCCGACAGACTGGCTACACCTTC. Amino acid sequence: CASSQSRQTGYTF. Filled out from reference TRBV7-9 and TRBJ1-2, the complete variable domain reads DTGVSQNPRHKITKRGQNVTFRCDPISEHNRLYWYRQTLGQGPEFLTYFQNEAQLEKSRLLSDRFSAERPKGSFSTLEIQRTEQGDSAMYLCASSQSRQTGYTFGSGTRLTVV.

This clone appeared a few times. The genes are TRBV28 and TRBJ1-5, with TRBD1 matching over 8 bases. V gave up 2 bases and J gave up 2 bases; unmatched junction bases: 2. The CDR3 loop spans 15 amino acids. Germline values: CDR1 MDHEN, CDR2 SYDVKM. The CDR3 DNA follows: TGTGCCAGCAGTTTAGCAGGGGGCCGCAATCAGCCCCAGCATTTT. Translated, it gives CASSLAGGRNQPQHF.